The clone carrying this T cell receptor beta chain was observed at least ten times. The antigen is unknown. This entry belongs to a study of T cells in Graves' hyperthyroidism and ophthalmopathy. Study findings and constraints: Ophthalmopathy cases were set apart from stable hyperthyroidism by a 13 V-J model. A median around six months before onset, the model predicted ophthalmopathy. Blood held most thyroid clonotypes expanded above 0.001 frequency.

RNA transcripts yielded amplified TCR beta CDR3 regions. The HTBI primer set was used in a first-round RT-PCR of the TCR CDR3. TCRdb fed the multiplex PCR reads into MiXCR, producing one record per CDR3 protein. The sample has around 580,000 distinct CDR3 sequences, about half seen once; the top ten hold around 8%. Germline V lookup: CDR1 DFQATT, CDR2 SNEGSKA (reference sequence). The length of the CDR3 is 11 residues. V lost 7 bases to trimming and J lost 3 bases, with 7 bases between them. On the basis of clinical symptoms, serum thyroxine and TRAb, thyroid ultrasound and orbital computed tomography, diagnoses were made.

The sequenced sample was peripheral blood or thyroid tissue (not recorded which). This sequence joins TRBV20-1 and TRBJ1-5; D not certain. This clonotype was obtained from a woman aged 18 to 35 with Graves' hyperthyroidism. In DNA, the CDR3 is TGCAGTGGACGGGCCAATCAGCCCCAGCATTTT. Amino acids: CSGRANQPQHF.